The 6 T cell receptor beta chains listed next were all sequenced from one sample in a study of cytomegalovirus exposure and HLA in healthy donors. Primers for the PCR totalled 60 Vbeta and 13 Jbeta. Clones were sequenced by immunoSEQ multiplex PCR, and TCRdb holds only the in-frame ones, with some missing. This repertoire shows under 250,000 clones, under 90% found once; its top ten account for 1.3%. Material: PBMCs. The receptors were gathered from a human donor in good health.

The rearrangement links TRBV14 to TRBJ1-2; D is unresolved. This CDR3 spans 13 amino acids. Germline values: CDR1 SGHDN, CDR2 FVKESK. V was shortened by 4 bases and J by 4 bases, with 10 bases between the two germline ends. The CDR3 spells CASSPGKRYGYTF. The DNA for the CDR3 is TGTGCCAGCAGCCCCGGGAAGCGCTATGGCTACACCTTC. Filled out from reference TRBV14 and TRBJ1-2, the complete variable domain reads EAGVTQFPSHSVIEKGQTVTLRCDPISGHDNLYWYRRVMGKEIKFLLHFVKESKQDESGMPNNRFLAERTGGTYSTLKVQPAELEDSGVYFCASSPGKRYGYTFGSGTRLTVV.

J is TRBJ1-5 and V is TRBV28; 7 positions agree with TRBD1. This CDR3 has 15 residues. The J segment lost 2 bases and the V segment lost 6 bases, leaving 7 bases of the junction unmatched. Germline loops: CDR1 MDHEN, CDR2 SYDVKM. In DNA form, the CDR3 reads TGTGCCAGCAGCCTCCATGGACAGGGCAATCAGCCCCAGCATTTT. Its protein product is CASSLHGQGNQPQHF.

The rearrangement links TRBV19 to TRBJ1-1; D is undetermined. V was cut by 7 bases and J by 0 bases, with 9 bases left in between. The CDR3 covers 13 residues. The germline CDR1 and CDR2 sequences are LNHDA and SQIVND (reference sequence). Here the CDR3 reads CASKTRMNTEAFF. For the CDR3, the DNA is TGTGCCAGTAAAACACGAATGAACACTGAAGCTTTCTTT.

V gene TRBV28 combines with J gene TRBJ2-1, with 12 positions matching TRBD2. The CDR3 sequence is 16 residues long. V trimming: 5 bases; J trimming: 5 bases; junction bases outside the gene matches: 7. Germline loops: CDR1 MDHEN, CDR2 SYDVKM. CDR3 DNA sequence: TGTGCCAGCAGTCTTTGGACTAGCGGGAAGGACAATGAGCAGTTCTTC. This translates into CASSLWTSGKDNEQFF.

CDR3 sequence (DNA): TGTGCCAGCAGCCCCCGGTCGAACTATGCAGATACGCAGTATTTT. It encodes CASSPRSNYADTQYF. The chain is built from TRBV11-2 and TRBJ2-3, with D unclear. Germline CDR1 is SGHAT and CDR2 is FQNNGV. This CDR3 has 15 amino acids. The V and J ends lost 5 bases and 4 bases respectively, with 16 bases between them. The full variable domain, in which reference TRBV11-2 and TRBJ2-3 provide the parts outside the CDR3, is EAGVAQSPRYKIIEKRQSVAFWCNPISGHATLYWYQQILGQGPKLLIQFQNNGVVDDSQLPKDRFSAERLKGVDSTLKIQPAKLEDSAVYLCASSPRSNYADTQYFGPGTRLTVL.

The chain carries TRBV5-1 and TRBJ2-7; 7 nucleotides agree with TRBD1. The CDR3 has 14 residues. With V trimmed by 4 bases and J by 4 bases, 8 bases remained unmatched. Germline values: CDR1 SGHRS, CDR2 YFSETQ. CDR3 sequence (DNA): TGCGCCAGCAGCCCCGAGGCAGGGGGATACGAGCAGTACTTC. Translated, it gives CASSPEAGGYEQYF.